The 3 T cell receptor beta chains listed next were all sequenced from one sample in a study of shared clonotypes between healthy human individuals. TCRdb keeps only in-frame clones here, not all; method: immunoSEQ multiplex PCR. The table lists around 990,000 clones, about 72% of them singletons, with roughly 0.9% in the top ten. The sample comprised memory CD4+ T cells from PBMCs. Noted subset: CD45RA-negative fraction. The receptors stem from a man younger than 35 in good health. Some clones in this sample may be carry-over from other donors' samples.

The chain combines TRBV7-2 with TRBJ2-1; D perhaps matches TRBD1 (5 bases). The germline gives CDR1 SGHTA, CDR2 FQGNSA. The CDR3 has 15 residues. Trimming removed 5 bases at V and 4 bases at J, with 15 bases between. CDR3 sequence: CASSILTERYNEQFF. The DNA of the CDR3 is TGTGCCAGCAGCATCTTGACAGAACGTTACAATGAGCAGTTCTTC.

The rearrangement links TRBV28 to TRBJ1-2; 7 bases agree with TRBD1. This CDR3 comprises 15 residues. Germline loops: CDR1 MDHEN, CDR2 SYDVKM. J lost 5 bases, V lost 0 bases, and 6 bases had no gene match. The CDR3 region is CASSLWGQQNYGYTF. CDR3 nucleotide sequence: TGTGCCAGCAGTTTATGGGGACAGCAGAATTATGGCTACACCTTC.

This chain joins TRBV29-1 and TRBJ2-1, with a weak D call TRBD2 (6 bases). This CDR3 has 12 amino acids. The germline CDR1 and CDR2 sequences are SQVTM and ANQGSEA. Trimming took off 5 bases at V and 7 bases at J, with 12 bases between the two ends. The CDR3 DNA follows: TGCAGCGTTAAGCGGGTGTTAAATGAGCAGTTCTTC. Its protein is CSVKRVLNEQFF.